The clone carrying this TCR beta chain was counted a few times. Its specificity is not known. The data were obtained in a study of blood T cells in healthy people across ages. Through a sample-barcoded 5' primer and a J-beta primer mix, a second PCR was run for roughly 7 to 11 cycles. From the 5' RACE reads, TCRdb called clonotypes with MiXCR, one entry per CDR3 protein. The sample yields 600,000 to 1,000,000 distinct CDR3 sequences, about 25% seen once. Regarding the study as a whole: In long-lived donors, naive CD4+ cell counts and diversity exceeded those of aged donors.

V shed 3 bases and J shed 2 bases, with 11 bases lying between them. The CDR3 totals 14 residues. Germline CDR1 reads ENHRY; CDR2 reads SYGVKD. Investigators took about 10 milliliters of peripheral blood from every donor. The same specimen was also included in a second study, on T cells of mothers and their children. This second report adds: Thymic selection, a shaping force on TCR recombination output, acts similarly in related and unrelated pairs.

The J gene is TRBJ2-7, the V gene TRBV10-3; D might be TRBD2 (6 bases). Sequences were obtained from blood. The sequence derives from a boy aged 5-17 years in good health. CDR3 sequence: CAISEGTSPYEQYF. The CDR3, as DNA: TGTGCCATCAGTGAAGGGACTTCCCCCTACGAGCAGTACTTC.